Listed here are 28 T cell receptor beta chains from one sample, sequenced in a study of memory CD4+ T cells and cytomegalovirus serostatus. Assay: immunoSEQ multiplex PCR; the TCRdb copy retains only in-frame clones and omits some. The repertoire holds about 96,000 clones, with 75% to 90% as singletons. The sort gate was single viable CD3+CD4+CD8-CD45RO+ cells for memory CD4+ T cells. The specimen was memory CD4+ T cells from blood. These receptors all stem from an adult in good health and CMV-seropositive.

The chain uses TRBV2 and TRBJ2-3; 12 bases fit TRBD2. The CDR3 runs 15 residues. Germline CDR1 and CDR2: SNHLY and FYNNEI. V trimming: 6 bases; J trimming: 0 bases; junction bases outside the gene matches: 1. This chain's CDR3 is CASRGLAGSTDTQYF. Written as DNA, the CDR3 is TGTGCCAGCAGAGGACTAGCGGGAAGCACAGATACGCAGTATTTT.

The V call is TRBV5-1, the J call TRBJ1-3, with D tentatively TRBD1 (6 bases). V was clipped by 0 bases and J by 0 bases, with 10 bases between them. Germline CDR1 and CDR2: SGHRS and YFSETQ. The CDR3 length is 16 residues. The CDR3 here is CASSLGGQSSGNTIYF. CDR3 nucleotides: TGCGCCAGCAGCTTGGGCGGACAGAGCTCTGGAAACACCATATATTTT. Looking up the rest from reference TRBV5-1 and TRBJ1-3 gives the full variable domain: KAGVTQTPRYLIKTRGQQVTLSCSPISGHRSVSWYQQTPGQGLQFLFEYFSETQRNKGNFPGRFSGRQFSNSRSEMNVSTLELGDSALYLCASSLGGQSSGNTIYFGEGSWLTVV.

This sequence joins TRBV28 and TRBJ2-1, with 9 bases matching TRBD2. Germline loops: CDR1 MDHEN, CDR2 SYDVKM. V shed 4 bases, J shed 6 bases, and the junction held 7 bases outside the gene matches. CDR3 length: 15 residues. The CDR3 coding sequence is TGTGCCAGCAGTTCTCGCGGGAGGGGAAGCAATGAGCAGTTCTTC. Translated, it gives CASSSRGRGSNEQFF.

This sequence joins TRBV5-8 and TRBJ1-2; no reliable D call. Germline-derived CDR1 and CDR2 are SGHTS and YDEGEE. CDR3 length equals 11 residues. Trimming pared 4 bases from V and 0 bases from J, leaving 1 base between. CDR3 DNA: TGTGCCAGCAGCCCTAACTATGGCTACACCTTC. It specifies CASSPNYGYTF.

This chain uses TRBV27 with TRBJ2-4; 9 bases agree with TRBD1. V lost 8 bases to trimming and J lost 5 bases; unmatched junction nucleotides: 7. Germline lookup yields CDR1 MNHEY and CDR2 SMNVEV (reference sequence). The CDR3 runs to 14 residues. CDR3 region: CASGGRTGENIQYF. CDR3 bases: TGTGCCAGCGGTGGTCGGACAGGGGAAAACATTCAGTACTTC.

This chain connects TRBV6-5 to TRBJ2-5, with 8 bases matching TRBD2. CDR1 is MNHEY, CDR2 SVGAGI, per germline. There are 15 residues in the CDR3. V lost 8 bases and J lost 0; bases outside the gene matches: 8. Here the CDR3 DNA reads TGTGCCAGCCCCTCTTCACTAGCGGACCAAGAGACCCAGTACTTC. Its protein is CASPSSLADQETQYF.

The chain joins TRBV5-4 to TRBJ2-1, with a possible D match to TRBD2 (6 bases). Trimming stripped 4 bases from V and 1 base from J, with 21 bases between. Germline CDR1 reads SGHNT; CDR2 reads YYREEE (reference sequence). This CDR3 comprises 18 residues. As DNA, the CDR3 is TGTGCCAGCAGCCTGGACCCTTCGGGGACTGCTTCCTACAATGAGCAGTTCTTC. Its protein is CASSLDPSGTASYNEQFF.

This chain joins TRBV30 and TRBJ2-1, with a weak D call TRBD2 (5 bases). This CDR3 comprises 13 residues. The germline V gene has CDR1 GTSNPN and CDR2 SVGIG (reference sequence). V lost 3 bases and J lost 6, with 12 bases in between. CDR3 coding DNA: TGTGCCTGGAGCTTCCGGGGAGTCAATGAGCAGTTCTTC. Encoded protein: CAWSFRGVNEQFF.

This clone was seen a few times. This chain links TRBV28 with TRBJ1-1; TRBD1 is a possible D gene (6 bases). V was shortened by 3 bases and J by 1 base, with 15 bases between the two germline ends. CDR1 is MDHEN and CDR2 is SYDVKM in the germline V gene. The CDR3 is made up of 16 amino acids. CDR3 sequence (DNA): TGTGCCAGCAGTTTGGGCGGAGGGGGAGAGAACACTGAAGCTTTCTTT. It specifies CASSLGGGGENTEAFF.

The V call is TRBV28, the J call TRBJ1-5; D not certain. V was cut by 5 bases and J by 5 bases, with 19 bases left in between. There are 16 residues in the CDR3. CDR1 is MDHEN, CDR2 SYDVKM, per germline. CDR3 protein: CASSIRDGGSHQPQHF. CDR3 coding DNA: TGTGCCAGCAGTATCCGCGACGGAGGGTCGCATCAGCCCCAGCATTTT.

The gene calls are TRBV9 and TRBJ2-1; D might be TRBD2 (6 bases). The germline gives CDR1 SGDLS, CDR2 YYNGEE. The CDR3 loop spans 14 amino acids. Trimming stripped 3 bases from V and 4 bases from J, with 11 bases between. CDR3 nucleotide sequence: TGTGCCAGCAGCGGAGGACTACAGTACAATGAGCAGTTCTTC. Its translation: CASSGGLQYNEQFF.

This chain uses TRBV5-1 with TRBJ2-7, with D possibly TRBD1 on 6 matching bases. Germline V gene lookup returns CDR1 SGHRS and CDR2 YFSETQ. V lost 0 bases and J 7 bases, leaving 14 bases between the germline ends. There are 14 residues in the CDR3. The DNA for the CDR3 is TGCGCCAGCAGCTTGGGACAGGTGCGCGGGGAGCAGTACTTC. Its translation is CASSLGQVRGEQYF.

This chain joins TRBV9 and TRBJ1-2; the D gene is possibly TRBD1 (5 bases). The V end lost 4 bases, the J end lost 4 bases, and 26 bases lay between the germline ends. Germline loops: CDR1 SGDLS, CDR2 YYNGEE. The length of the CDR3 is 18 residues. This CDR3 reads CASSPYISRDEAGYGYTF. CDR3 bases: TGTGCCAGCAGCCCTTACATTTCCCGGGACGAGGCGGGCTATGGCTACACCTTC.

V gene TRBV19 combines with J gene TRBJ2-1, with 10 bases identical to TRBD2. The CDR3 has 15 amino acids. V shed 3 bases, J shed 9 bases, and the junction held 8 bases outside the gene matches. CDR1 and CDR2 (germline): LNHDA, SQIVND (reference sequence). The DNA of the CDR3 is TGTGCCAGTAGTATGTCGGGACTAGCGTCAATTGAGCAGTTCTTC. It codes for CASSMSGLASIEQFF.

The CDR3 nucleotides are TGTGCCAGCAGCCCGGACGTGGACACTGAAGCTTTCTTT. It specifies CASSPDVDTEAFF. The chain joins TRBV5-6 to TRBJ1-1; D ambiguous. This CDR3 comprises 13 residues. With 4 bases removed from V and 3 bases from J, the gap between germline ends came to 10 bases. Germline V gene data show CDR1 as SGHDT and CDR2 as YYEEEE.

The chain couples TRBV4-3 to TRBJ2-7, with 7 bases that match TRBD2. CDR3 size: 20 residues. Per the germline V gene, CDR1 is LGHNA and CDR2 is YSLEER. V dropped 2 bases and J dropped 1; count of bases not matched to a gene: 20. Here the CDR3 reads CASSQSWQVGRRETSYEQYF. CDR3 nucleotide sequence: TGCGCCAGCAGCCAAAGTTGGCAGGTTGGGAGGCGGGAGACTTCCTACGAGCAGTACTTC.

The genes are TRBV7-2 and TRBJ2-2, with D perhaps TRBD1 (5 bases). Germline V lookup: CDR1 SGHTA, CDR2 FQGNSA. The CDR3 contains 15 residues. The germline V and J ends were trimmed by 5 bases and 7 bases, with 17 bases remaining between them. The DNA of the CDR3 is TGTGCCAGCAGCCCTCCTGGCGGAAGGGGCGGGGAGCTGTTTTTT. Protein: CASSPPGGRGGELFF.

This chain links TRBV19 with TRBJ2-2; 9 bases line up with TRBD2. V shed 9 bases, J shed 4 bases, and the junction held 15 bases outside the gene matches. Germline CDR1 reads LNHDA; CDR2 reads SQIVND (reference sequence). This CDR3 comprises 17 residues. CDR3 DNA: TGTGCCAGCAAGGGACGGCGGGAGGGCCAGAGCACCGGGGAGCTGTTTTTT. Residues: CASKGRREGQSTGELFF.

The chain joins TRBV6-1 to TRBJ2-7; 7 bases match TRBD1. Germline lookup yields CDR1 MNHNS and CDR2 SASEGT. Unmatched junction bases numbered 9, after V lost 4 bases and J lost 3 bases. This CDR3 comprises 15 residues. Here the CDR3 DNA reads TGTGCCAGCAGTGGCCACAGGGGTGCGCTCTACGAGCAGTACTTC. Translating it yields CASSGHRGALYEQYF.

V is TRBV6-1 and J is TRBJ2-1, with unresolved D. The germline V and J ends were trimmed by 0 bases and 0 bases, with 18 bases remaining between them. Looked up from germline, CDR1 is MNHNS and CDR2 is SASEGT. The CDR3 is 19 amino acids. The CDR3 is CASSEAYNSWLLSYNEQFF. The CDR3 bases are TGTGCCAGCAGTGAAGCGTATAACAGTTGGTTGCTCTCCTACAATGAGCAGTTCTTC.

The chain links TRBV30 to TRBJ1-6; 9 bases line up with TRBD1. This CDR3 is built from 11 residues. Per germline, CDR1 GTSNPN and CDR2 SVGIG (reference sequence). After removal of 5 bases from V and 16 bases from J, the junction contained 6 bases not matched to a gene. The CDR3 DNA sequence: TGTGCCTGGGAACAGGGGGCGAGACTCCACTTT. It encodes CAWEQGARLHF.

V and J are TRBV5-1 and TRBJ2-7; 10 positions match TRBD2. Per germline, CDR1 SGHRS and CDR2 YFSETQ. Trimming took 4 bases from V and 2 from J; bases not matched to a gene: 6. This CDR3 region has 15 residues. The CDR3 sequence: CASSLTSGQTYEQYF. DNA for the CDR3: TGCGCCAGCAGCCTGACTAGCGGGCAAACCTACGAGCAGTACTTC. Full variable domain (rest looked up from reference TRBV5-1 and TRBJ2-7): KAGVTQTPRYLIKTRGQQVTLSCSPISGHRSVSWYQQTPGQGLQFLFEYFSETQRNKGNFPGRFSGRQFSNSRSEMNVSTLELGDSALYLCASSLTSGQTYEQYFGPGTRLTVT.

The chain employs TRBV5-1 and TRBJ2-3, with 7 positions matching TRBD1. Germline V lookup: CDR1 SGHRS, CDR2 YFSETQ. V dropped 0 bases and J dropped 2; count of bases not matched to a gene: 3. This CDR3 has 15 amino acids. The chain's CDR3 is CASSLDRGTTDTQYF. For the CDR3, the DNA is TGCGCCAGCAGCTTGGACAGGGGTACCACAGATACGCAGTATTTT.

The chain uses TRBV27 and TRBJ2-5; TRBD2 agrees at 14 bases. CDR3 length: 16 amino acids. Germline lookup yields CDR1 MNHEY and CDR2 SMNVEV (reference sequence). V was pared by 5 bases and J by 5 bases, with 7 bases of the junction left unmatched. The CDR3 region is CASSPGLAGALETQYF. CDR3 DNA: TGTGCCAGCAGTCCGGGACTAGCGGGAGCTCTGGAGACCCAGTACTTC.

This chain links TRBV10-3 with TRBJ2-2, with D possibly being TRBD2 (5 bases). The CDR3 is 12 residues long. CDR1 and CDR2 from the germline V gene are ENHRY and SYGVKD. Trimming stripped 8 bases from V and 2 bases from J, with 6 bases between. CDR3 in DNA: TGTGCCATCGGAGGAAACACCGGGGAGCTGTTTTTT. Translated: CAIGGNTGELFF.

This chain uses TRBV11-2 with TRBJ2-2; D gene unclear. This CDR3 region has 14 residues. V lost 1 base to trimming and J lost 8 bases, with 11 bases between them. Germline V CDR1 and CDR2: SGHAT, FQNNGV. The CDR3 bases are TGTGCCAGCAGCTTAGTTGCAAGAACGGGGGAGCTGTTTTTT. This translates into CASSLVARTGELFF. The complete variable domain, with remaining parts taken from reference TRBV11-2 and TRBJ2-2, reads EAGVAQSPRYKIIEKRQSVAFWCNPISGHATLYWYQQILGQGPKLLIQFQNNGVVDDSQLPKDRFSAERLKGVDSTLKIQPAKLEDSAVYLCASSLVARTGELFFGEGSRLTVL.

The V gene is TRBV7-9, the J gene TRBJ2-1; D is tentatively TRBD1 or TRBD2 (7 bases each). The germline V gene has CDR1 SEHNR and CDR2 FQNEAQ (reference sequence). This CDR3 has 15 amino acids. The V gene lost 4 bases and the J gene lost 4 bases, with 14 bases spanning the gap. The DNA of the CDR3 is TGTGCCAGCAGCTCCCGAGCGGGACAGTACAATGAGCAGTTCTTC. Protein product: CASSSRAGQYNEQFF.

This clone is classed as medium-sized. The chain joins TRBV29-1 to TRBJ2-3; D remains unclear. CDR3 length: 11 amino acids. V lost 4 bases to trimming and J lost 6 bases, with 8 bases between them. Germline-derived CDR1 and CDR2 are SQVTM and ANQGSEA. The CDR3 spells CSVAGLDTQYF. DNA for the CDR3: TGCAGCGTTGCTGGGCTGGATACGCAGTATTTT.